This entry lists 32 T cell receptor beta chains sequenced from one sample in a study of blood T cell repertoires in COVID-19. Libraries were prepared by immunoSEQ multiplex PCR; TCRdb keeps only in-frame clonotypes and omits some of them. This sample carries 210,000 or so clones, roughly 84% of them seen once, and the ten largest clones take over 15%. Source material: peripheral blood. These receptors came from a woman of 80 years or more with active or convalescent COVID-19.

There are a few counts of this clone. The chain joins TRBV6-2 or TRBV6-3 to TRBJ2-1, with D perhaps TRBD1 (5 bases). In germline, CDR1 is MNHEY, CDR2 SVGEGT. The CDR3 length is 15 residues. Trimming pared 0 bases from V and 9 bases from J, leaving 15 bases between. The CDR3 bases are TGTGCCAGCAGTTACTCGACAGCCCAATTTAGTGAGCAGTTCTTC. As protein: CASSYSTAQFSEQFF.

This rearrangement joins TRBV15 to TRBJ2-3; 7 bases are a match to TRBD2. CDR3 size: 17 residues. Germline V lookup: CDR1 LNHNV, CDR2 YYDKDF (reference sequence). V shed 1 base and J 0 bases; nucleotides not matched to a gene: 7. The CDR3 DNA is TGTGCCACCAGCAGAGCTCTAGCGGATCCTAGCACAGATACGCAGTATTTT. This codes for CATSRALADPSTDTQYF.

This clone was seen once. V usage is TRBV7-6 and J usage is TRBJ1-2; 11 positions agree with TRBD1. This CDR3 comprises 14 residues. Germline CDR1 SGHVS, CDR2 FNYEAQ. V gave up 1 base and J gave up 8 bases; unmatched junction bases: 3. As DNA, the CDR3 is TGTGCCAGCAGCTTAGGGGGACAGGGGGGCGGCTACACCTTC. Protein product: CASSLGGQGGGYTF. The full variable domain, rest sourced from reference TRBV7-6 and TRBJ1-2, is GAGVSQSPRYKVTKRGQDVALRCDPISGHVSLYWYRQALGQGPEFLTYFNYEAQQDKSGLPNDRFSAERPEGSISTLTIQRTEQRDSAMYRCASSLGGQGGGYTFGSGTRLTVV.

This CDR3 is CASSVATSGVGELFF. The DNA of the CDR3 is TGTGCCAGCAGCGTAGCGACTAGCGGGGTCGGGGAGCTGTTTTTT. This chain links TRBV9 with TRBJ2-2; 11 nucleotides match TRBD2. The CDR3 is 15 amino acids. The germline V gene has CDR1 SGDLS and CDR2 YYNGEE. The trim removed 0 bases at V and 7 bases at J, leaving 2 bases unmatched.

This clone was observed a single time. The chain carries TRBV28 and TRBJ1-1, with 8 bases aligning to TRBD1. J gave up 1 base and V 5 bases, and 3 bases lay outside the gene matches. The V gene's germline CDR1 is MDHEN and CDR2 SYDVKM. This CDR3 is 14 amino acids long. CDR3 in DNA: TGTGCCAGCAGTCTGACAGGGGCGAACACTGAAGCTTTCTTT. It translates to CASSLTGANTEAFF.

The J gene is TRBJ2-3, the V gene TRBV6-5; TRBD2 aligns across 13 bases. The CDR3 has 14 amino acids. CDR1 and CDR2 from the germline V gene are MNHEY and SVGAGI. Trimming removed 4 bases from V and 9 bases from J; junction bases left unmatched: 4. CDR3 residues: CASSSGLAGVTQYF. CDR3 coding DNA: TGTGCCAGCAGTTCTGGACTAGCGGGAGTCACGCAGTATTTT.

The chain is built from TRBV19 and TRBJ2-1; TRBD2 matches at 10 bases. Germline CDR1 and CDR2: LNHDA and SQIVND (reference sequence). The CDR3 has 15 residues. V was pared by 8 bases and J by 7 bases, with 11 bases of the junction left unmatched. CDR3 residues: CASGRSGGARNEQFF. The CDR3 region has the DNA TGTGCCAGTGGGAGGAGCGGGGGGGCCAGAAATGAGCAGTTCTTC.

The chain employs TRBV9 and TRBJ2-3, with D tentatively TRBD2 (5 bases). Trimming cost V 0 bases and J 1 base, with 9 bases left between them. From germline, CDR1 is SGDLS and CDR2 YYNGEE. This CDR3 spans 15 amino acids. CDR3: CASSVAPGGTDTQYF. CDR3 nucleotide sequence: TGTGCCAGCAGCGTAGCTCCCGGGGGCACAGATACGCAGTATTTT. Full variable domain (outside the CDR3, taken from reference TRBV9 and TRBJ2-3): DSGVTQTPKHLITATGQRVTLRCSPRSGDLSVYWYQQSLDQGLQFLIQYYNGEERAKGNILERFSAQQFPDLHSELNLSSLELGDSALYFCASSVAPGGTDTQYFGPGTRLTVL.

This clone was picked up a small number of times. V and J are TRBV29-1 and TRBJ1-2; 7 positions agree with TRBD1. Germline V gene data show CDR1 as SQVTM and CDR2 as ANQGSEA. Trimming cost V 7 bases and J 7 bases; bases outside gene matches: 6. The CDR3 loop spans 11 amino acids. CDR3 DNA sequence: TGCAGCGCCTACTACAGGGGTGGCTACACCTTC. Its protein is CSAYYRGGYTF.

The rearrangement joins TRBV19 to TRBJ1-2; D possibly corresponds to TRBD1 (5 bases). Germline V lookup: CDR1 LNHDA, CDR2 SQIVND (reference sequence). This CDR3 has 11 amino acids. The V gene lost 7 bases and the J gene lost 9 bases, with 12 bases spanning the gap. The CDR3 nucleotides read TGTGCCAGTAACCTGGCAGGGCGCTACACCTTC. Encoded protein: CASNLAGRYTF.

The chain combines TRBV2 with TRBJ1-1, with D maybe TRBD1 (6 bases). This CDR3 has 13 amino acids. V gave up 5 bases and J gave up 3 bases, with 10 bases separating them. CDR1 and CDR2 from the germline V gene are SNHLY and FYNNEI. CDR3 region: CASSLNRDTEAFF. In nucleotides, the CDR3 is TGTGCCAGCAGTTTAAACAGGGACACTGAAGCTTTCTTT.

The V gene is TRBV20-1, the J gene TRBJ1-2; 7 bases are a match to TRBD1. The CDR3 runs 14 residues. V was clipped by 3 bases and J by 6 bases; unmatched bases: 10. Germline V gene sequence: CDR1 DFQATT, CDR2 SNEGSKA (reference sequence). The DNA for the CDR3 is TGCAGTGCTAGTCCCCATAAAACAGGGGATGGCTACACCTTC. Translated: CSASPHKTGDGYTF.

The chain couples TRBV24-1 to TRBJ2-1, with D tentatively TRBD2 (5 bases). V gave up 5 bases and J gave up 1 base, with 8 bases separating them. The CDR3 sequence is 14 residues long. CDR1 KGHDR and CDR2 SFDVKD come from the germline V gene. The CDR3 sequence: CATSGGKSYNEQFF. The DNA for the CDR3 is TGTGCCACCAGTGGAGGGAAATCCTACAATGAGCAGTTCTTC.

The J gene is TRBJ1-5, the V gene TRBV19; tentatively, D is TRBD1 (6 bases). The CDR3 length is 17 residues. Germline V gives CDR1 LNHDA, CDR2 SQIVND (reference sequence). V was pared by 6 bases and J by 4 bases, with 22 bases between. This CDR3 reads CASRPHEDSLWNQPQHF. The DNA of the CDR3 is TGTGCCAGTAGACCCCACGAGGACAGCCTGTGGAATCAGCCCCAGCATTTT.

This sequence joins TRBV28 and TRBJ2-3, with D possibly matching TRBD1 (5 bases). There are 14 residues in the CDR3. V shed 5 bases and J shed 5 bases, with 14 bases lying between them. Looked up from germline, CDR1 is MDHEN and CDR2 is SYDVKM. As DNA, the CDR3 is TGTGCCAGCAGTAGGAGCAGAAGGGGAGATACGCAGTATTTT. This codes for CASSRSRRGDTQYF.

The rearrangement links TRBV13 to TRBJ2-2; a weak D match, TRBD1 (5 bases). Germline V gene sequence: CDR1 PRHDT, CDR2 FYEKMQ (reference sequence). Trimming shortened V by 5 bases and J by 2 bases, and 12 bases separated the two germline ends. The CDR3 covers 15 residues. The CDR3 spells CASSPAGYNTGELFF. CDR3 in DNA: TGTGCCAGCAGCCCCGCAGGGTATAACACCGGGGAGCTGTTTTTT.

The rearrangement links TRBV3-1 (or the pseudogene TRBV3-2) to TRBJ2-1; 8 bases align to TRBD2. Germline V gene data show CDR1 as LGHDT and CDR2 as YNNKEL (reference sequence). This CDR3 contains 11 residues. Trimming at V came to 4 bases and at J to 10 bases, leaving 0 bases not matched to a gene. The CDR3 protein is CASSLAGEQFF. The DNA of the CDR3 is TGTGCCAGCAGCCTAGCGGGGGAGCAGTTCTTC.

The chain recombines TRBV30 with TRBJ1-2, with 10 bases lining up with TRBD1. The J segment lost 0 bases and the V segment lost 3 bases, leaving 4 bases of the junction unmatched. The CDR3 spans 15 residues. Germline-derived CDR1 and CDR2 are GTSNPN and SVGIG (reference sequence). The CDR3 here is CAWSQTGGTNYGYTF. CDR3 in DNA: TGTGCCTGGAGCCAGACAGGGGGCACTAACTATGGCTACACCTTC.

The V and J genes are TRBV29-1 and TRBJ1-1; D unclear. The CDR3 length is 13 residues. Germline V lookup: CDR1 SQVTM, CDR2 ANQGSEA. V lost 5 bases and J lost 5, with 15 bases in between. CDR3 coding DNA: TGCAGCGTTCCCGACATAAGAGGGACTGAAGCTTTCTTT. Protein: CSVPDIRGTEAFF.

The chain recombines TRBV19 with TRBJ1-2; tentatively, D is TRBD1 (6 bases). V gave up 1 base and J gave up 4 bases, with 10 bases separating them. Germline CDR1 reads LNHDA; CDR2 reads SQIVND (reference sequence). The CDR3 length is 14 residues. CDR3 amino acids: CASSIGRTVYGYTF. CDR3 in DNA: TGTGCCAGTAGTATAGGGAGGACAGTCTATGGCTACACCTTC.

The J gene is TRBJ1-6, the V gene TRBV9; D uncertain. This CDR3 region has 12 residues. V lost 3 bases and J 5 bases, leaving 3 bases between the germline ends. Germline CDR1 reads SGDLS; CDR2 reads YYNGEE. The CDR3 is CASSADNSPLHF. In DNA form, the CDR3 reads TGTGCCAGCAGCGCAGATAATTCACCCCTCCACTTT. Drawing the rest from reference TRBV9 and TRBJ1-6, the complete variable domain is DSGVTQTPKHLITATGQRVTLRCSPRSGDLSVYWYQQSLDQGLQFLIQYYNGEERAKGNILERFSAQQFPDLHSELNLSSLELGDSALYFCASSADNSPLHFGNGTRLTVT.

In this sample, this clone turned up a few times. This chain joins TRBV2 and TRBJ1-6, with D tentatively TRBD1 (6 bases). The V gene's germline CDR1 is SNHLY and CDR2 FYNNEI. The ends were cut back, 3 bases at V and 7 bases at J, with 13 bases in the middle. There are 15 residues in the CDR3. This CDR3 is CASSDQGLENSPLHF. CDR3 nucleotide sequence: TGTGCCAGCAGTGATCAGGGGCTGGAGAATTCACCCCTCCACTTT. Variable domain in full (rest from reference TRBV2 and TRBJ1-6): EPEVTQTPSHQVTQMGQEVILRCVPISNHLYFYWYRQILGQKVEFLVSFYNNEISEKSEIFDDQFSVERPDGSNFTLKIRSTKLEDSAMYFCASSDQGLENSPLHFGNGTRLTVT.

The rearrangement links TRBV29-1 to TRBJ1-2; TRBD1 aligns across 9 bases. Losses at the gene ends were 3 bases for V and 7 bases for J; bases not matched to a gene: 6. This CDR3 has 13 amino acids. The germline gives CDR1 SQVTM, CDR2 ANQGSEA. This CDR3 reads CSVEGTGSAGYTF. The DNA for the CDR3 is TGCAGCGTTGAGGGGACAGGGTCGGCTGGCTACACCTTC.

The CDR3 region is CASSLGTGFFYNEQFF. DNA for the CDR3: TGCGCCAGCAGCTTGGGGACAGGGTTTTTTTACAATGAGCAGTTCTTC. The chain has TRBV5-1 and TRBJ2-1; TRBD1 agrees at 8 bases. The germline V gene encodes CDR1 SGHRS and CDR2 YFSETQ. The CDR3 covers 16 residues. The V segment lost 0 bases and the J segment 4 bases; nucleotides outside the gene matches: 6.

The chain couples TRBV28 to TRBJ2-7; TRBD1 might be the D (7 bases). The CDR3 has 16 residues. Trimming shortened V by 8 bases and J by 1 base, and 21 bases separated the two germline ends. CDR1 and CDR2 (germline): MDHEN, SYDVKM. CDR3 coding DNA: TGTGCCAGCGTTAATAACCGGGCAGGGGGGTCCTACGAGCAGTACTTC. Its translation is CASVNNRAGGSYEQYF.

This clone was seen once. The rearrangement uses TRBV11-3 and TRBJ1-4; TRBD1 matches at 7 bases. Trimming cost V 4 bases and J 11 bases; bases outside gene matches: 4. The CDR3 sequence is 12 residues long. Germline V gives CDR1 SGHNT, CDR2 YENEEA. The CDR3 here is CASSSRTGKLFF. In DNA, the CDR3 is TGTGCCAGCAGCTCCCGGACAGGCAAACTGTTTTTT.

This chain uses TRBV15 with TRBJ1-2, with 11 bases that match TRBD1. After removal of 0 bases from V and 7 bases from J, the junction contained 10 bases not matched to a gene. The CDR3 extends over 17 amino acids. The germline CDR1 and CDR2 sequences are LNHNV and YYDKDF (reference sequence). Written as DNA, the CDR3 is TGTGCCACCAGCAGAGATACCGGACAGGGGGCTTTTGGTGGCTACACCTTC. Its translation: CATSRDTGQGAFGGYTF.

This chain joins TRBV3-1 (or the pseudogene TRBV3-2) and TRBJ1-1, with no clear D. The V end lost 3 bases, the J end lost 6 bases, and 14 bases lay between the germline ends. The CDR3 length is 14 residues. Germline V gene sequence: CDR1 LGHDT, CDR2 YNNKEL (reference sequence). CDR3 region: CASSQPGLAAEAFF. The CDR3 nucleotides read TGTGCCAGCAGCCAGCCGGGCCTAGCAGCTGAAGCTTTCTTT.

As DNA, the CDR3 is TGTGCCAGCAGACCAAGACAGGGAGGCTCCTACAATGAGCAGTTCTTC. Protein sequence: CASRPRQGGSYNEQFF. The chain employs TRBV7-8 and TRBJ2-1; possibly TRBD1 for D (7 bases). This CDR3 has 16 residues. Trimming pared 6 bases from V and 0 bases from J, leaving 15 bases between. Germline V gene lookup returns CDR1 SGHVS and CDR2 FQNEAQ.

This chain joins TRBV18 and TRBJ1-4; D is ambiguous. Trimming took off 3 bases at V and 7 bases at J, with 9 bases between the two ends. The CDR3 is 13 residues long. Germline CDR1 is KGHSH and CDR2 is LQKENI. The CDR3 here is CASSPGVREKLFF. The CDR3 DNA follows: TGTGCCAGCTCACCCGGGGTTCGTGAAAAACTGTTTTTT.

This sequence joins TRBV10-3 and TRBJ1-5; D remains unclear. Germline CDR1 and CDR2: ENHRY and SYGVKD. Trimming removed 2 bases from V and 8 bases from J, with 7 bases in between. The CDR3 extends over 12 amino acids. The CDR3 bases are TGTGCCATCAGTGAGGCGGGAAAGCCCCAGCATTTT. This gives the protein CAISEAGKPQHF.

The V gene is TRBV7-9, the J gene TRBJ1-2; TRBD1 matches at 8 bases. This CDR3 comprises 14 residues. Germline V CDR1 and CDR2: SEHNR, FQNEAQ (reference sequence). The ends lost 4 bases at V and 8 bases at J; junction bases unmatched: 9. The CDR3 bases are TGTGCCAGCAGCTCCCAGGGGGCTTTATTAGGCTACACCTTC. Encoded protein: CASSSQGALLGYTF. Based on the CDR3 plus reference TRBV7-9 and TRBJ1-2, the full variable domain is DTGVSQNPRHKITKRGQNVTFRCDPISEHNRLYWYRQTLGQGPEFLTYFQNEAQLEKSRLLSDRFSAERPKGSFSTLEIQRTEQGDSAMYLCASSSQGALLGYTFGSGTRLTVV.